These 11 T cell receptor beta chains were sequenced from one sample in a study of blood T cell repertoires in COVID-19. Here immunoSEQ multiplex PCR was the method, and the copy in TCRdb shows in-frame clones only, minus some. The sample comprises fewer than 400,000 clones, roughly 88% of which are singletons, and roughly 2.9% rests with the top ten. The specimen sequenced was peripheral blood. These TCRs come from a woman aged 25 to 39 with COVID-19, enrolled during active disease.

This clone was detected only once. The CDR3 spells CASSNRVEQFF. CDR3 sequence (DNA): TGTGCCAGCAGCAACAGGGTCGAGCAGTTCTTC. The chain uses TRBV28 and TRBJ2-1; the D gene is possibly TRBD1 (6 bases). CDR1 and CDR2 from the germline V gene are MDHEN and SYDVKM. CDR3 length: 11 amino acids. V lost 6 bases and J lost 10, with 10 bases in between.

Points on this clone: Its ends do not fully match the called genes, so a read error is possible. The genes are TRBV6-1 and TRBJ1-1; D is undetermined. CDR3 length: 10 residues. CDR1 is MNHNS and CDR2 is SASEGT in the germline V gene. CDR3 in amino acids: CASSEVAGNF. CDR3 DNA sequence: TGTGCCAGCAGTGAAGTAGCCGGCAACTTT.

The rearrangement uses TRBV7-2 and TRBJ1-1; D uncertain. Germline V lookup: CDR1 SGHTA, CDR2 FQGNSA. The ends were cut back, 1 base at V and 4 bases at J, with 7 bases in the middle. The CDR3 contains 13 residues. The CDR3 nucleotides read TGTGCCAGCAGCTTAGGGTGGAGCACTGAAGCTTTCTTT. It translates to CASSLGWSTEAFF.

The chain combines TRBV3-1 (or the pseudogene TRBV3-2) with TRBJ1-2; D is perhaps TRBD1 (5 bases). CDR1 LGHDT and CDR2 YNNKEL come from the germline V gene (reference sequence). Trimming left V 5 bases short and J 4 bases short, with 14 bases between. The CDR3 is 14 residues long. The CDR3 here is CASSNRGRFYGYTF. CDR3 in DNA: TGTGCCAGCAGCAATAGGGGCCGATTCTATGGCTACACCTTC.

The V call is TRBV11-3, the J call TRBJ2-7; 8 bases match TRBD2. Germline CDR1 is SGHNT and CDR2 is YENEEA. The CDR3 runs to 19 residues. Trimming at V came to 5 bases and at J to 5 bases, leaving 23 bases not matched to a gene. The DNA for the CDR3 is TGTGCCAGCAGCCCCTTAGCCCCCCGGGTGATAGCGGGGATAGACGAGCAGTACTTC. This sequence encodes CASSPLAPRVIAGIDEQYF. Using reference TRBV11-3 and TRBJ2-7 for the parts outside the CDR3, the full variable domain is EAGVVQSPRYKIIEKKQPVAFWCNPISGHNTLYWYLQNLGQGPELLIRYENEEAVDDSQLPKDRFSAERLKGVDSTLKIQPAELGDSAVYLCASSPLAPRVIAGIDEQYFGPGTRLTVT.

This chain links TRBV18 with TRBJ1-1, with TRBD1 as a possible D gene (6 bases). The CDR3 consists of 15 residues. V was trimmed by 1 base and J by 4 bases, leaving 13 bases between them. Germline V lookup: CDR1 KGHSH, CDR2 LQKENI. For the CDR3, the DNA is TGTGCCAGCTCACCACTGGGGGCCTCTTCCACTGAAGCTTTCTTT. Amino acids: CASSPLGASSTEAFF.

The chain recombines TRBV9 with TRBJ2-2; D gene unclear. The CDR3 runs 15 residues. Germline V lookup: CDR1 SGDLS, CDR2 YYNGEE. Trimming shortened V by 5 bases and J by 6 bases, and 17 bases separated the two germline ends. Here the CDR3 reads CASSQRHGAAGELFF. CDR3 bases: TGTGCCAGCAGTCAGAGACATGGTGCAGCCGGGGAGCTGTTTTTT.

The chain employs TRBV7-8 and TRBJ1-5; D is undetermined. Per germline, CDR1 SGHVS and CDR2 FQNEAQ. The CDR3 consists of 16 residues. V was pared by 0 bases and J by 0 bases, with 9 bases between. Here the CDR3 reads CASSLAGGYSNQPQHF. The CDR3 DNA reads as TGTGCCAGCAGCTTAGCGGGAGGGTATAGCAATCAGCCCCAGCATTTT.

V and J are TRBV19 and TRBJ2-1; 11 bases are a match to TRBD2. Trimming cost V 1 base and J 8 bases; bases outside gene matches: 7. CDR1 and CDR2 from the germline V gene are LNHDA and SQIVND (reference sequence). This CDR3 region has 16 residues. The CDR3 DNA reads as TGTGCCAGTAGTATAGGAGCACTAGCGGGAGTAGATGAGCAGTTCTTC. Translation gives CASSIGALAGVDEQFF.

This chain links TRBV19 with TRBJ1-5, with a possible D match to TRBD1 (6 bases). The V and J ends lost 5 bases and 6 bases respectively, with 14 bases between them. Germline CDR1 and CDR2: LNHDA and SQIVND (reference sequence). The CDR3 spans 14 residues. The CDR3 DNA reads as TGTGCCAGTAGTCAGGAGGGGGGGTTTCAGCCCCAGCATTTT. This codes for CASSQEGGFQPQHF.

V and J are TRBV7-9 and TRBJ1-1, with 9 positions matching TRBD1. The V segment lost 5 bases and the J segment 1 base; nucleotides outside the gene matches: 5. In germline, CDR1 is SEHNR, CDR2 FQNEAQ (reference sequence). The CDR3 contains 15 residues. CDR3 amino acids: CASSGQGTRNTEAFF. The CDR3 nucleotides read TGTGCCAGCAGCGGACAGGGGACCCGGAACACTGAAGCTTTCTTT.